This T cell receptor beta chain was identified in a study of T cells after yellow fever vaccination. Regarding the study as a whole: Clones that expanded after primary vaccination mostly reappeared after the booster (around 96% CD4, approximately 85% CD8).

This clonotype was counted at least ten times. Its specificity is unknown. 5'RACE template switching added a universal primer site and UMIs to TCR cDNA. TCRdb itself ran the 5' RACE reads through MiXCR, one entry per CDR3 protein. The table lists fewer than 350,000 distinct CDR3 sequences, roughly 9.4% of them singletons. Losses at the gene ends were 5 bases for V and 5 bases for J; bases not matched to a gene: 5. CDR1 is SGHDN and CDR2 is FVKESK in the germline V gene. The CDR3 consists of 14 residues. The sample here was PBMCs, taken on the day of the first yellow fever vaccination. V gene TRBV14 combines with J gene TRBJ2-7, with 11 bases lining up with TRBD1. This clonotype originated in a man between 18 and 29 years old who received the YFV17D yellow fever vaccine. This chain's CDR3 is CASSSRDRGNEQYF. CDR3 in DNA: TGTGCCAGCAGCTCCCGGGACAGGGGGAACGAGCAGTACTTC.